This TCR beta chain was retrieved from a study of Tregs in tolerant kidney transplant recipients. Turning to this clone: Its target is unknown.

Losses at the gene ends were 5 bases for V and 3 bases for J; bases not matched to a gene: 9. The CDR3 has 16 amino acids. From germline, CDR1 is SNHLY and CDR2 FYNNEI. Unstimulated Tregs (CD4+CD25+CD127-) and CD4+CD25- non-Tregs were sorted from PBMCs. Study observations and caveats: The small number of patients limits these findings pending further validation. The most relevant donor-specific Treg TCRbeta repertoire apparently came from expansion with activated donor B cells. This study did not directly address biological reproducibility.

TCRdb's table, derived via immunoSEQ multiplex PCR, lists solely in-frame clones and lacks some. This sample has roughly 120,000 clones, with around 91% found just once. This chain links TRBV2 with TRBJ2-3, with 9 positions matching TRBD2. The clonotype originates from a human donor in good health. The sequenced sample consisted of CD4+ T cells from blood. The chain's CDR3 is CASSPSGAGGTDTQYF. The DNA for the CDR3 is TGTGCCAGCAGTCCTAGCGGGGCGGGGGGAACAGATACGCAGTATTTT.